The 26 T cell receptor beta chains listed next were all sequenced from one sample in a study of shared clonotypes between healthy human individuals. The table came from immunoSEQ multiplex PCR; TCRdb's copy has only in-frame clones and leaves some out. Here the sample spans 2.3 million or so clones, 85% to 95% being singletons. The sample comprised naive CD4+ T cells from PBMCs. Subset noted: CD45RA+ positively selected. All receptors derive from a man between 18 and 35 years old in good health. Some clones in this sample may be carry-over from other donors' samples.

V usage is TRBV19 and J usage is TRBJ1-4; D remains unclear. V lost 1 base, J lost 3 bases, and 12 bases lay in between. Per germline, CDR1 LNHDA and CDR2 SQIVND (reference sequence). The CDR3 has 16 amino acids. The CDR3, as DNA: TGTGCCAGTAGTATAGGGGCGGTACTGCCTAATGAAAAACTGTTTTTT. Translating it yields CASSIGAVLPNEKLFF.

The chain carries TRBV28 and TRBJ2-1, with D maybe TRBD2 (5 bases). This CDR3 contains 13 residues. The ends were cut back, 7 bases at V and 6 bases at J, with 13 bases in the middle. The germline gives CDR1 MDHEN, CDR2 SYDVKM. The CDR3 DNA reads TGTGCCAGCACCAATCCCCGGGGCAATGAGCAGTTCTTC. Translating it yields CASTNPRGNEQFF.

This chain connects TRBV18 to TRBJ2-3, with 13 positions matching TRBD2. CDR1 KGHSH and CDR2 LQKENI come from the germline V gene. V gave up 1 base and J gave up 6 bases; unmatched junction bases: 7. There are 17 residues in the CDR3. The CDR3 sequence is CASSPRGLAGLFDTQYF. In nucleotides, the CDR3 is TGTGCCAGCTCACCACGGGGACTAGCGGGACTCTTCGATACGCAGTATTTT.

The chain has TRBV27 and TRBJ2-7; D might be TRBD1 (5 bases). The CDR3 spans 13 residues. Germline V lookup: CDR1 MNHEY, CDR2 SMNVEV (reference sequence). V was cut by 3 bases and J by 6 bases, with 12 bases left in between. The CDR3 DNA reads as TGTGCCAGCAGTTTCCGAACAGGTCGCGAGCAGTACTTC. It codes for CASSFRTGREQYF.

The chain has TRBV30 and TRBJ2-7, with D perhaps given as TRBD1 or TRBD2 (5 bases each). The CDR3 has 13 amino acids. V was trimmed by 1 base and J by 7 bases, leaving 14 bases between them. Germline values: CDR1 GTSNPN, CDR2 SVGIG (reference sequence). The CDR3 coding sequence is TGTGCCTGGAGTGGCGGGCTTGAGGGGGAGCAGTACTTC. Translating it yields CAWSGGLEGEQYF.

Concerning this clone: The sample holds other DNA sequences that translate to the same CDR3. The genes are TRBV15 and TRBJ2-7, with D possibly being TRBD2 (6 bases). The CDR3 is 12 amino acids. V lost 3 bases, J lost 3 bases, and 6 bases lay in between. Germline CDR1 is LNHNV and CDR2 is YYDKDF (reference sequence). DNA for the CDR3: TGTGCCACCAGCAGGGAGGGCTACGAGCAGTACTTC. It encodes CATSREGYEQYF.

The rearrangement joins TRBV5-1 to TRBJ1-2, with 9 bases lining up with TRBD1. Germline-derived CDR1 and CDR2 are SGHRS and YFSETQ. Germline trimming cut 4 bases from V and 2 bases from J; bases unmatched to any gene: 6. This CDR3 is 15 amino acids long. The CDR3 protein is CASSAGGTGNYGYTF. Written as DNA, the CDR3 is TGCGCCAGCAGCGCAGGAGGGACAGGGAACTATGGCTACACCTTC. The whole variable domain, filled in from reference TRBV5-1 and TRBJ1-2, reads KAGVTQTPRYLIKTRGQQVTLSCSPISGHRSVSWYQQTPGQGLQFLFEYFSETQRNKGNFPGRFSGRQFSNSRSEMNVSTLELGDSALYLCASSAGGTGNYGYTFGSGTRLTVV.

The chain employs TRBV7-2 and TRBJ2-3; tentatively, D is TRBD1 or TRBD2 (6 bases each). Trimming took off 2 bases at V and 3 bases at J, with 15 bases between the two ends. The CDR3 totals 16 residues. Germline lookup yields CDR1 SGHTA and CDR2 FQGNSA. For the CDR3, the DNA is TGTGCCAGCAGCTTACGTCCCGGGGGCAATACAGATACGCAGTATTTT. This sequence encodes CASSLRPGGNTDTQYF.

The chain links TRBV20-1 to TRBJ1-1, with D unclear. Germline V gene lookup returns CDR1 DFQATT and CDR2 SNEGSKA (reference sequence). This CDR3 region has 11 residues. Trimming stripped 5 bases from V and 3 bases from J, with 7 bases between. The CDR3 DNA sequence: TGCAGTGCTGCAAGGGACACTGAAGCTTTCTTT. It translates to CSAARDTEAFF.

This chain uses TRBV11-2 with TRBJ2-5, with D unclear. Looked up from germline, CDR1 is SGHAT and CDR2 is FQNNGV. Trimming took off 0 bases at V and 7 bases at J, with 12 bases between the two ends. CDR3 size: 14 residues. DNA for the CDR3: TGTGCCAGCAGCTTAGACTTTCGACCTGGGACCCAGTACTTC. It translates to CASSLDFRPGTQYF.

This clone was recorded once. This rearrangement joins TRBV10-2 to TRBJ2-1; D possibly uses TRBD1 or TRBD2 (5 bases each). Trimming took 4 bases from V and 8 from J, leaving 15 bases between them. Germline V gives CDR1 WSHSY, CDR2 SAAADI. The CDR3 length is 14 residues. The CDR3 sequence: CASSVGTSLDEQFF. The CDR3 DNA reads as TGCGCCAGCAGTGTAGGGACCTCCCTTGATGAGCAGTTCTTC.

V and J are TRBV28 and TRBJ1-5, with D perhaps TRBD1 (5 bases). The CDR3 is made up of 12 amino acids. Germline CDR1 is MDHEN and CDR2 is SYDVKM. Between the trimmed V and J ends, which lost 10 bases and 1 base, there was a span of 8 bases. CDR3 region: CAIRGSNQPQHF. As DNA, the CDR3 is TGTGCCATAAGGGGCAGCAATCAGCCCCAGCATTTT.

The chain joins TRBV7-8 to TRBJ2-5; weak D call: TRBD2 (6 bases). TRBJ2-7 matches the DNA end more closely, so the J call is doubtful. The CDR3 length is 14 residues. Germline V gene data show CDR1 as SGHVS and CDR2 as FQNEAQ. As DNA, the CDR3 is TGTGCCAGCAGCTTAGAAGGAGGGATATACGAGCAGTACTTC. As protein: CASSLEGGIYEQYF.

The chain combines TRBV25-1 with TRBJ2-7; D call uncertain. Germline CDR1 reads MGHDK; CDR2 reads SYGVNS. This CDR3 is 12 amino acids long. Trimming cost V 4 bases and J 3 bases, with 7 bases left between them. For the CDR3, the DNA is TGTGCCAGCAGTGCCTACAGCTACGAGCAGTACTTC. It translates to CASSAYSYEQYF.

The chain has TRBV5-1 and TRBJ1-2; D gene ambiguous. V was cut by 0 bases and J by 4 bases, with 10 bases left in between. The germline V gene has CDR1 SGHRS and CDR2 YFSETQ. The CDR3 spans 14 residues. The CDR3 region has the DNA TGCGCCAGCAGCTTGGATCCGGTTTCCTATGGCTACACCTTC. Translation: CASSLDPVSYGYTF.

The chain is built from TRBV6-6 and TRBJ2-3; perhaps TRBD2 as D (6 bases). Germline values: CDR1 MNHNY, CDR2 SVGAGI (reference sequence). The CDR3 covers 15 residues. The V end was cut by 2 bases, the J end by 3 bases, with 12 bases between. The CDR3 nucleotides read TGTGCCAGCAGTTACCCCCAGGAGGGGACAGATACGCAGTATTTT. Its translation: CASSYPQEGTDTQYF.

This sequence joins TRBV28 and TRBJ2-3; 8 bases are a match to TRBD2. CDR3 length equals 16 residues. V lost 7 bases, J lost 4 bases, and 13 bases stayed unmatched. From germline, CDR1 is MDHEN and CDR2 SYDVKM. CDR3 in DNA: TGTGCCAGCAACGCGGTCGCGGGGGGCAAGGCAGATACGCAGTATTTT. This gives the protein CASNAVAGGKADTQYF.

This chain links TRBV6-5 with TRBJ2-1; weak D call: TRBD1 (5 bases). There are 12 residues in the CDR3. V lost 5 bases, J lost 8 bases, and 10 bases lay in between. Germline CDR1 and CDR2: MNHEY and SVGAGI. The DNA of the CDR3 is TGTGCCAGCAGTAGGGGTCTTCATGAGCAGTTCTTC. Protein: CASSRGLHEQFF.

This clone was picked up one time. The V and J genes are TRBV13 and TRBJ1-2; D unclear. Germline V CDR1 and CDR2: PRHDT, FYEKMQ (reference sequence). This CDR3 contains 13 residues. V was clipped by 5 bases and J by 8 bases, with 15 bases between them. CDR3 DNA: TGTGCCAGCAGCCCCTCCGGGGTCCTGGGCTACACCTTC. Its protein is CASSPSGVLGYTF.

The sample holds one count of this clone. This chain uses TRBV28 with TRBJ2-7; 8 bases line up with TRBD2. The germline CDR1 and CDR2 sequences are MDHEN and SYDVKM. The CDR3 consists of 15 residues. V lost 6 bases and J lost 3; bases outside the gene matches: 10. CDR3 DNA: TGTGCCAGCAGCCCGATAGCGGGAAACTTCTACGAGCAGTACTTC. This encodes CASSPIAGNFYEQYF.

J is TRBJ2-5 and V is TRBV6-1, with 7 positions matching TRBD2. J was trimmed by 5 bases and V by 5 bases; bases with no gene match: 11. The CDR3 consists of 15 residues. The germline gives CDR1 MNHNS, CDR2 SASEGT. The CDR3 sequence is CASSRVGGSSETQYF. Written as DNA, the CDR3 is TGTGCCAGCAGTCGCGTTGGCGGGAGCTCGGAGACCCAGTACTTC.

Note on this clone: Other DNA sequences of this sample code for an identical CDR3. CDR3 sequence (DNA): TGTGCCAGCAGTTTGGGACGCACAGATACGCAGTATTTT. The encoded protein is CASSLGRTDTQYF. The rearrangement joins TRBV27 to TRBJ2-3; D could derive from TRBD1 or TRBD2 (5 bases each). The CDR3 runs 13 residues. V lost 3 bases to trimming and J lost 1 base, with 5 bases between them. The germline V gene has CDR1 MNHEY and CDR2 SMNVEV (reference sequence).

This clone has just a few counts. The chain uses TRBV25-1 and TRBJ1-1; D uncertain. Germline lookup yields CDR1 MGHDK and CDR2 SYGVNS. The CDR3 spans 12 residues. V was pared by 6 bases and J by 10 bases, with 15 bases between. In DNA, the CDR3 is TGTGCCAGCAGCTATAGGGAGGTTGGAGCTTTCTTT. This codes for CASSYREVGAFF. Drawing the rest from reference TRBV25-1 and TRBJ1-1, the complete variable domain is EADIYQTPRYLVIGTGKKITLECSQTMGHDKMYWYQQDPGMELHLIHYSYGVNSTEKGDLSSESTVSRIRTEHFPLTLESARPSHTSQYLCASSYREVGAFFGQGTRLTVV.

The DNA of the CDR3 is TGCAGCGGGGACAGGGCGAACACTGAAGCTTTCTTT. This sequence encodes CSGDRANTEAFF. This chain connects TRBV29-1 to TRBJ1-1; 9 positions match TRBD1. The length of the CDR3 is 12 residues. With V trimmed by 7 bases and J by 1 base, 1 base remained unmatched. The germline CDR1 and CDR2 sequences are SQVTM and ANQGSEA.

The CDR3 DNA follows: TGTGCCAGCAGCCCGGGACAGCCCTACGAGCAGTACTTC. This encodes CASSPGQPYEQYF. V usage is TRBV27 and J usage is TRBJ2-5, with 7 bases matching TRBD1. The J call may not be correct, given that the DNA end is closer to TRBJ2-7. CDR3 size: 13 residues. Looked up from germline, CDR1 is MNHEY and CDR2 is SMNVEV (reference sequence).

This clone was recorded once. V and J are TRBV7-8 and TRBJ2-1; 11 bases are a match to TRBD2. The V and J ends lost 3 bases and 7 bases, in that order; junction bases with no gene match: 8. Germline CDR1 reads SGHVS; CDR2 reads FQNEAQ. The CDR3 spans 16 residues. In DNA form, the CDR3 reads TGTGCCAGCAGCTTCGGCTGGACTAGCGGGCCAAATGAGCAGTTCTTC. Translating it yields CASSFGWTSGPNEQFF.